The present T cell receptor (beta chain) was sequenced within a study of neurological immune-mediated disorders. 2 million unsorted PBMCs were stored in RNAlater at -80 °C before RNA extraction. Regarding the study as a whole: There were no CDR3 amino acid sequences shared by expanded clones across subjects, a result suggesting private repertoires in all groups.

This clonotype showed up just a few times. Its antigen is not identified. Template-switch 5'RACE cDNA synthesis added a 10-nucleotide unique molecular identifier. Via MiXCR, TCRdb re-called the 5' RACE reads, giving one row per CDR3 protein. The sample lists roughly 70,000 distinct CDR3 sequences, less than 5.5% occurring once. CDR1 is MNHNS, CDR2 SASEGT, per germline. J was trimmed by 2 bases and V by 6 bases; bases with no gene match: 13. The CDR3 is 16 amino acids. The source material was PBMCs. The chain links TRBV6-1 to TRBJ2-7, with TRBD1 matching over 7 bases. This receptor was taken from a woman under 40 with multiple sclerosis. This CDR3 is CASRRGPSDQTYEQYF. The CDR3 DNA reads TGTGCCAGCAGGAGGGGGCCTTCGGACCAAACCTACGAGCAGTACTTC.